These T cell receptor beta chains were read from a single sample in a study of brain metastases from non-small cell lung cancer. Method: immunoSEQ multiplex PCR; TCRdb's copy keeps in-frame clones and lacks some. The sample includes fewer than 600 clones, around 87% seen only once; the top ten take 8% to 10%. The sample consisted of tumor-adjacent normal tissue. These receptors came from a donor at least 40 years old with non-small cell lung cancer. CDR3s include the opening cysteine and the closing phenylalanine or tryptophan. The D gene is left open where the match is weak. Clone size is shown for a subset of rows, as once, few, many or a class of expanded clone.

>TRBV9|TRBJ2-3|14|NA|NA
CASSVTYSTDTQYF
TGTGCCAGCAGCGTAACCTATAGCACAGATACGCAGTATTTT
>TRBV7-2|TRBJ2-1|14|NA|NA
CASSLDGSLDEQFF
TGTGCCAGCAGCTTAGATGGGAGCTTGGATGAGCAGTTCTTC
>TRBV30|TRBJ1-1|16|NA|NA
CAWRPPGGAPGTEAFF
TGTGCCTGGAGACCCCCGGGGGGGGCGCCCGGGACTGAAGCTTTCTTT
>TRBV4-2|TRBJ1-4|15|NA|NA
CASSQDMADNEKLFF
TGTGCCAGCAGCCAAGATATGGCAGATAATGAAAAACTGTTTTTT
>TRBV6-5|TRBJ1-4|13|NA|NA
CASSYREHEKLFF
TGTGCCAGCAGTTACAGGGAGCATGAAAAACTGTTTTTT
>TRBV11-1|TRBJ1-1|13|once|NA
CASSLAGDTEAFF
TGTGCCAGCAGCTTAGCTGGGGACACTGAAGCTTTCTTT
>TRBV27|TRBJ1-4|16|NA|NA
CASSSVPPGGNEKLFF
TGTGCCAGCAGTTCGGTCCCGCCAGGTGGGAATGAAAAACTGTTTTTT
>TRBV7-9|TRBJ1-4|16|NA|NA
CASSLVAGFDNEKLFF
TGTGCCAGCAGCTTAGTGGCGGGATTTGATAATGAAAAACTGTTTTTT
>TRBV6-5|TRBJ1-6|14|NA|NA
CASSSGPYNSPLHF
TGTGCCAGCAGTTCGGGGCCTTATAATTCACCCCTCCACTTT
>TRBV7-2|TRBJ1-5|17|NA|TRBD1
CASSSGMGQAGNQPQHF
TGTGCCAGCAGCTCCGGGATGGGACAGGCGGGCAATCAGCCCCAGCATTTT
>TRBV21-1|TRBJ2-4|15|NA|NA
CASRKNLATKNIQYF
TGTGCCAGCAGAAAAAACTTAGCTACAAAAAACATTCAGTACTTC
>TRBV18|TRBJ1-5|16|NA|TRBD1
CASSQARDRGVWPQHF
TGTGCCAGCTCGCAAGCCCGGGACAGGGGTGTGTGGCCCCAGCATTTT
>TRBV5-1|TRBJ1-4|14|NA|NA
CASSLEGVQEKLFF
TGCGCCAGCAGCTTGGAGGGGGTTCAGGAAAAACTGTTTTTT
>TRBV24-1|TRBJ1-5|14|NA|TRBD1
CATSATGDVQPQHF
TGTGCCACCAGTGCGACAGGGGATGTTCAGCCCCAGCATTTT
>TRBV28|TRBJ2-4|16|NA|TRBD2
CASSFGSGRAKNIQYF
TGTGCCAGCAGTTTTGGTAGCGGGAGGGCCAAAAACATTCAGTACTTC
>TRBV27|TRBJ2-5|14|few|NA
CASSPTLLQETQYF
TGTGCCAGCAGTCCTACCCTACTTCAAGAGACCCAGTACTTC
>TRBV7-8|TRBJ2-7|12|few|NA
CASSPNDIEQYF
TGTGCCAGCAGCCCTAACGACATCGAGCAGTACTTC
>TRBV9|TRBJ2-5|16|NA|TRBD2
CASSPRSGRGQETQYF
TGTGCCAGCAGCCCCCGTAGCGGGAGGGGTCAAGAGACCCAGTACTTC
>TRBV6-5|TRBJ1-1|13|NA|NA
CASSSRDGAEAFF
TGTGCCAGCAGTTCGCGGGACGGGGCTGAAGCTTTCTTT
>TRBV24-1|TRBJ2-3|16|few|TRBD2
CATSGGLAGPTDTQYF
TGTGCCACCAGTGGAGGGCTAGCGGGACCCACAGATACGCAGTATTTT
>TRBV5-4|TRBJ2-3|14|NA|NA
CASSPTSDTDTQYF
TGTGCCAGCAGCCCAACTAGTGACACAGATACGCAGTATTTT
>TRBV7-2|TRBJ1-2|15|NA|TRBD1
CASSWGQGAQGGYTF
TGTGCCAGCAGCTGGGGACAGGGGGCGCAGGGTGGCTACACCTTC
>TRBV18|TRBJ1-2|13|NA|TRBD1
CASSPTGEYGYTF
TGTGCCAGCTCGCCGACAGGGGAATATGGCTACACCTTC
>TRBV7-3|TRBJ2-3|14|NA|NA
CASSLSREADTQYF
TGTGCCAGCAGCCTGTCCAGGGAGGCAGATACGCAGTATTTT
>TRBV3-1/TRBV3-2|TRBJ2-1|14|NA|TRBD1
CASSQGRTGAEQFF
TGTGCCAGCAGCCAGGGACGGACAGGGGCTGAGCAGTTCTTC
>TRBV24-1|TRBJ2-1|14|few|NA
CATSDLEGFNEQFF
TGTGCCACCAGTGATTTGGAAGGGTTCAATGAGCAGTTCTTC
>TRBV24-1|TRBJ2-2|14|NA|NA
CATSGDGDIGELFF
TGTGCCACCAGTGGGGACGGAGACATCGGGGAGCTGTTTTTT
>TRBV6-5|TRBJ1-5|13|NA|NA
CVSRDTNRQPQHF
TGTGTCAGTAGGGACACCAATCGTCAGCCCCAGCATTTT
>TRBV7-9|TRBJ1-1|15|once|NA
CASSPNWGGDTEAFF
TGTGCCAGCAGTCCAAACTGGGGAGGCGACACTGAAGCTTTCTTT
>TRBV3-1/TRBV3-2|TRBJ2-2|14|NA|NA
CASSQDRDTGELFF
TGTGCCAGCAGCCAGGACAGAGACACCGGGGAGCTGTTTTTT
>TRBV3-1/TRBV3-2|TRBJ2-5|14|NA|NA
CASSHGDNDEAQYF
TGTGCCAGCAGCCACGGGGACAACGACGAGGCCCAGTACTTC
>TRBV11-3|TRBJ2-6|19|NA|NA
CASSLVGSRIASGANVLTF
TGTGCCAGCAGCTTAGTGGGGAGCAGGATTGCTTCTGGGGCCAACGTCCTGACTTTC
>TRBV29-1|TRBJ2-3|14|NA|TRBD2
CSVELAGGADTQYF
TGCAGCGTTGAGTTAGCGGGGGGCGCAGATACGCAGTATTTT
>TRBV9|TRBJ2-1|12|NA|NA
CASGGGVNEQFF
TGTGCCAGTGGAGGGGGAGTCAATGAGCAGTTCTTC
>TRBV5-4|TRBJ2-2|15|NA|NA
CASSLATGNTGELFF
TGTGCCAGCAGCTTGGCGACAGGGAACACCGGGGAGCTGTTTTTT
>TRBV7-9|TRBJ1-1|14|NA|NA
CASSLPGKNTEAFF
TGTGCCAGCAGCTTACCAGGCAAGAACACTGAAGCTTTCTTT
>TRBV4-3|TRBJ2-1|16|NA|NA
CASSQDVRLEYNEQFF
TGCGCCAGCAGCCAAGATGTGCGACTGGAGTACAATGAGCAGTTCTTC
>TRBV24-1|TRBJ2-2|17|NA|TRBD2
CATSDRLAGVNTGELFF
TGTGCCACCAGTGACCGCCTAGCGGGGGTGAACACCGGGGAGCTGTTTTTT
>TRBV13|TRBJ2-1|14|NA|TRBD2
CASSWEGVYNEQFF
TGTGCCAGCAGCTGGGAGGGTGTATACAATGAGCAGTTCTTC
>TRBV7-2|TRBJ2-5|14|NA|NA
CASSLVEGAGSQYF
TGTGCCAGCAGCTTAGTAGAGGGGGCGGGGAGCCAGTACTTC
>TRBV6-5|TRBJ1-5|16|NA|TRBD1
CASSSRTGVDDQPQHF
TGTGCCAGCAGTTCCCGGACAGGAGTTGACGATCAGCCCCAGCATTTT
>TRBV9|TRBJ1-2|15|NA|TRBD1
CASSARQGSHYGYTF
TGTGCCAGCAGCGCCAGACAGGGCTCCCACTATGGCTACACCTTC
>TRBV5-1|TRBJ1-2|15|NA|NA
CASSPTSGKGYGYTF
TGCGCCAGCAGCCCGACTTCAGGGAAAGGCTATGGCTACACCTTC
>TRBV4-1|TRBJ1-1|13|NA|NA
CASRGPFNTEAFF
TGCGCCAGCCGGGGACCCTTCAACACTGAAGCTTTCTTT
>TRBV6-5|TRBJ2-2|13|NA|NA
CASSYSGTGELFF
TGTGCCAGCAGTTACTCGGGCACCGGGGAGCTGTTTTTT
>TRBV4-3|TRBJ2-1|18|NA|NA
CASSQETRDWGFYNEQFF
TGCGCCAGCAGCCAAGAAACGAGGGACTGGGGCTTCTACAATGAGCAGTTCTTC
>TRBV19|TRBJ2-1|16|NA|TRBD1
CASSNYRGSTYNEQFF
TGTGCCAGTAGTAATTACAGGGGGTCCACCTACAATGAGCAGTTCTTC
>TRBV4-3|TRBJ2-2|15|NA|TRBD1
CASSPDRGATGELFF
TGCGCCAGCAGCCCGGACAGGGGGGCCACCGGGGAGCTGTTTTTT
>TRBV6-5|TRBJ2-4|11|NA|NA
CASSSADRQYF
TGTGCCAGCAGTTCCGCGGACAGACAGTACTTC
>TRBV2|TRBJ1-2|15|NA|TRBD1
CASSPQGAGYWGYTF
TGTGCCAGCAGTCCCCAGGGGGCGGGTTACTGGGGCTACACCTTC
>TRBV30|TRBJ2-5|14|NA|NA
CAWSVTVGGETQYF
TGTGCCTGGAGTGTGACGGTGGGGGGAGAGACCCAGTACTTC
>TRBV5-4|TRBJ2-1|15|NA|TRBD2
CASSGGASGNNEQFF
TGTGCCAGCAGCGGGGGTGCTAGCGGGAACAATGAGCAGTTCTTC
>TRBV7-8|TRBJ2-5|16|few|TRBD1
CASSLGLTGGLETQYF
TGTGCCAGCAGCTTAGGTTTGACAGGGGGCTTGGAGACCCAGTACTTC
>TRBV19|TRBJ1-5|16|NA|NA
CASSIERAMGNQPQHF
TGTGCCAGTAGTATCGAACGGGCAATGGGCAATCAGCCCCAGCATTTT
>TRBV15|TRBJ2-1|17|NA|NA
CATSRDRDSSFHNEQFF
TGTGCCACCAGCAGAGATAGAGACTCATCGTTTCACAATGAGCAGTTCTTC
>TRBV9|TRBJ2-3|17|hyperexpanded|TRBD2
CASSVEGLAGYTDTQYF
TGTGCCAGCAGCGTAGAGGGACTAGCGGGATACACAGATACGCAGTATTTT
>TRBV11-3|TRBJ1-4|11|NA|NA
CASSLGGQLFF
TGTGCCAGCAGCTTAGGAGGGCAGCTGTTTTTT
>TRBV4-3|TRBJ2-2|15|NA|TRBD1
CASSQEDRGFEELFF
TGCGCCAGCAGCCAGGAAGACAGGGGGTTCGAGGAGCTGTTTTTT